These T cell receptor beta chains were read from a single sample in a study of T cells in Graves' hyperthyroidism and ophthalmopathy. A single record per CDR3 protein comes from TCRdb applying MiXCR to the multiplex PCR reads. The data hold approximately 410,000 distinct CDR3 sequences, with about 15% observed a single time. Sequencing was performed on blood. The source of these receptors is a young man with Graves' ophthalmopathy. Each CDR3 is given with its conserved first and last residue. D genes are given only for firm matches. Not all rows give a size; the values are once, few, many and, for expanded clones, a class.

TRBV6-1	NA	NA	TRBJ2-2	CASRAGSYPAGELFF	TGTGCCAGCAGAGCCGGGTCGTACCCGGCCGGGGAGCTGTTTTTT
TRBV5-1	few	NA	TRBJ2-5	CASTLIGVQETQYF	TGCGCCAGCACCCTGATAGGGGTTCAAGAGACCCAGTACTTC
TRBV18	many	TRBD2	TRBJ2-2	CASSPSGRATGELFF	TGTGCCAGCTCACCTAGCGGGAGGGCCACCGGGGAGCTGTTTTTT
TRBV5-1	many	NA	TRBJ2-7	CASSLLAEAYEQYF	TGCGCCAGCAGCTTGTTAGCAGAAGCCTACGAGCAGTACTTC
TRBV4-1	many	NA	TRBJ1-1	CASSQAASPNTEAFF	TGCGCCAGCAGCCAAGCCGCTAGCCCCAACACTGAAGCTTTCTTT
TRBV11-1	NA	TRBD2	TRBJ2-7	CASSLRGGRASSYEQYF	TGTGCCAGCAGCTTACGAGGCGGGAGGGCAAGCTCCTACGAGCAGTACTTC
TRBV3-1	many	TRBD2	TRBJ2-7	CASSQALADYEQYF	TGTGCCAGCAGCCAAGCTCTAGCGGACTACGAGCAGTACTTC
TRBV2	many	NA	TRBJ1-3	CAVWGAFGNTIYF	TGTGCCGTTTGGGGGGCGTTCGGAAACACCATATATTTT
TRBV7-6	NA	TRBD1	TRBJ2-2	CASSRTRDRVTNTGELFF	TGTGCCAGCAGCCGAACGCGGGACAGGGTAACGAACACCGGGGAGCTGTTTTTT
TRBV7-8	many	NA	TRBJ2-1	CASSSPLDPNYNEQFF	TGTGCCAGCAGCTCTCCCCTTGACCCCAACTACAATGAGCAGTTCTTC
TRBV7-9	many	TRBD2	TRBJ2-1	CASALMSGSEYNEQFF	TGTGCCAGCGCATTAATGAGCGGGAGTGAATACAATGAGCAGTTCTTC
TRBV3-1	many	NA	TRBJ2-7	CASSQENYEQYF	TGTGCCAGCAGCCAAGAGAACTACGAGCAGTACTTC
TRBV7-9	NA	NA	TRBJ1-6	CASSPPLGPNSPLHF	TGTGCCAGCAGCCCCCCTCTTGGACCAAATTCACCCCTCCACTTT
TRBV4-1	NA	TRBD1	TRBJ2-5	CASSQAGGKETQYF	TGCGCCAGCAGCCAAGCAGGGGGAAAAGAGACCCAGTACTTC
TRBV20-1	many	NA	TRBJ2-7	CSAFVRGSSYEQYF	TGCAGTGCCTTCGTCAGAGGGAGCTCCTACGAGCAGTACTTC
TRBV12-3/TRBV12-4	many	TRBD2	TRBJ2-1	CASQTPAGRYNEQFF	TGTGCCTCACAAACCCCAGCGGGAAGGTACAATGAGCAGTTCTTC
TRBV6-1	many	TRBD1	TRBJ1-4	CASSVGAPGGNEKLFF	TGTGCCAGCAGTGTAGGAGCCCCAGGGGGTAATGAAAAACTGTTTTTT
TRBV7-9	many	NA	TRBJ2-5	CASSLIGLRETQYF	TGTGCCAGCAGCTTAATAGGGCTGCGGGAGACCCAGTACTTC
TRBV20-1	NA	NA	TRBJ2-7	CSARSTGEESSEQYF	TGCAGTGCTCGATCGACAGGCGAAGAATCTTCCGAGCAGTACTTC
TRBV5-1	NA	TRBD1	TRBJ2-2	CASSWGTGSGELFF	TGCGCCAGCAGCTGGGGGACAGGGTCCGGGGAGCTGTTTTTT
TRBV28	many	TRBD1	TRBJ1-1	CASSPPPGQGGDTEAFF	TGTGCCAGCAGTCCACCCCCGGGACAGGGAGGGGACACTGAAGCTTTCTTT
TRBV19	few	NA	TRBJ1-2	CASFSDRDPGDYGYTF	TGTGCCAGTTTTTCTGACCGGGACCCGGGGGACTATGGCTACACCTTC
TRBV5-1	few	TRBD1	TRBJ1-2	CASSFRGLFYGYTF	TGCGCCAGCAGCTTCAGGGGGCTTTTCTATGGCTACACCTTC
TRBV5-1	few	NA	TRBJ2-3	CVSSLGGPREADTQYF	TGCGTCAGCAGCTTGGGGGGGCCACGGGAGGCAGATACGCAGTATTTT
TRBV27	NA	NA	TRBJ2-2	CASSPGQTPNTGELFF	TGTGCCAGCAGTCCAGGACAAACACCGAACACCGGGGAGCTGTTTTTT
TRBV12-3/TRBV12-4	many	NA	TRBJ2-5	CASSLVRGETQYF	TGTGCCAGCAGTTTAGTGCGGGGAGAGACCCAGTACTTC
TRBV5-1	NA	TRBD2	TRBJ2-7	CASSLGRGGSEQYF	TGCGCCAGCAGCTTGGGACGGGGGGGCAGCGAGCAGTACTTC
TRBV30	many	NA	TRBJ2-3	CAWGDIGGTDTQYF	TGTGCCTGGGGGGACATCGGGGGCACAGATACGCAGTATTTT
TRBV12-3/TRBV12-4	many	TRBD2	TRBJ2-7	CASSLGVTSNSEQYF	TGTGCCAGCAGCCTGGGGGTGACTAGCAATAGCGAGCAGTACTTC
TRBV6-1	NA	TRBD2	TRBJ2-1	CANSEWGGGFSYNEQFF	TGTGCCAACAGTGAGTGGGGCGGGGGGTTCTCCTACAATGAGCAGTTCTTC
TRBV19	few	NA	TRBJ1-2	CASSPFGESNYGYTF	TGTGCCAGTAGTCCGTTTGGGGAATCTAACTATGGCTACACCTTC
TRBV12-3/TRBV12-4	medium-sized	NA	TRBJ2-5	CASSLGETQYF	TGTGCCAGCAGCTTAGGGGAGACCCAGTACTTC
TRBV7-9	few	TRBD2	TRBJ2-2	CASRGLAINTGELFF	TGTGCCAGCAGGGGACTAGCGATAAACACCGGGGAGCTGTTTTTT
TRBV5-1	many	TRBD1	TRBJ1-1	CASTTGSGTEAFF	TGCGCCAGCACGACAGGGTCGGGCACTGAAGCTTTCTTT
TRBV28	NA	TRBD2	TRBJ2-1	CASGILAGDGWNEQFF	TGTGCCAGCGGGATCTTAGCGGGAGATGGGTGGAATGAGCAGTTCTTC
TRBV27	many	NA	TRBJ2-5	CASSFAREGYLGQETQYF	TGTGCCAGCAGTTTTGCTCGTGAGGGCTACCTTGGGCAAGAGACCCAGTACTTC
TRBV19	NA	TRBD2	TRBJ2-7	CASTASGTPKIYEQYF	TGTGCCAGTACGGCTAGCGGGACACCGAAGATCTACGAGCAGTACTTC
TRBV12-3/TRBV12-4	NA	NA	TRBJ1-2	CASSDSPEGDYGYTF	TGTGCCAGCAGTGACTCCCCTGAAGGGGACTATGGCTACACCTTC
TRBV11-2	many	TRBD1	TRBJ1-2	CASSLRLTGTGTYGYTF	TGTGCCAGCAGCTTGCGACTGACCGGGACAGGGACCTATGGCTACACCTTC
TRBV28	many	TRBD1	TRBJ2-1	CASSLRTGGVEQFF	TGTGCCAGCAGTTTACGTACAGGGGGCGTTGAGCAGTTCTTC
TRBV2	many	NA	TRBJ1-5	CASRKGTENSNQPQHF	TGTGCCAGCAGAAAAGGGACGGAGAATAGCAATCAGCCCCAGCATTTT
TRBV24-1	NA	TRBD2	TRBJ2-7	CATSAVGNGLAVPEQYF	TGTGCCACCAGTGCCGTCGGAAACGGACTAGCGGTGCCCGAGCAGTACTTC
TRBV30	many	NA	TRBJ1-3	CASSPVNTIYF	TGTGCCTCAAGCCCGGTAAACACCATATATTTT
TRBV20-1	NA	TRBD2	TRBJ2-7	CSAPPGLAGGSGEQYF	TGCAGTGCCCCACCGGGACTAGCGGGGGGATCAGGCGAGCAGTACTTC